In its sample, the clone carrying this T cell receptor (beta chain) was seen once. Enrollees, about 18 to 95 years old, lived in about two dozen US areas. Participant-given clinical history determined each cohort assignment. This CDR3 has 16 amino acids. This sample is drawn from a study of blood T cell repertoires in COVID-19. Turning to the study itself: COVID-19 samples collected from the United States, Italy and Spain covered acute and convalescent phases.

Study processing details: Amplification of reference gene primers provided the estimated nucleated cell counts. Clones were sequenced by immunoSEQ multiplex PCR, and TCRdb holds only the in-frame ones, with some missing. Clone size and V and J calls were adopted from that table, with D and trimming inferred from the DNA. Of 330,000 or so clones listed, 88% are singletons. The receptor's source is a man aged 30 to 45 who had recovered from COVID-19. Sequenced material: PBMCs or T cells enriched from blood (not recorded which). The V and J genes are TRBV21-1 and TRBJ1-5; the D call in the table, TRBD1, was not verified against the DNA. TRBV21-1 is a pseudogene locus. Written as DNA, the CDR3 is TGTGCCAGCAGCAAAGTTCCAGGATCCCAAGGTCAGCCCCAGCATTTT. This encodes CASSKVPGSQGQPQHF.